The clone carrying this TCR beta chain has ten or more counts. The antigen is not known. Documented time point: patch test 2, 6 weeks after DPC sensitization. Described treatment: therapeutic diphenylcyclopropenone sensitization with weekly scalp DPC. These data come from a study of human T cells and chemical hapten exposure. Study summary: Diphenylcyclopropenone was applied weekly to patients' scalps across the approximately 25-week study. Application of 0.01% DPC to the upper back was done by patch test, with a reading at 6 days. There were per-sample TCR yield variations, arising mainly from small pooled library volume differences.

This CDR3 has 14 amino acids. V was shortened by 4 bases and J by 1 base, with 9 bases between the two germline ends. Germline CDR1 and CDR2: SGHDT and YYEEEE. Broader study findings: No shift was seen in TCRs above 1 in 1000 frequency with DPC sensitization.

TCRdb passed the RACE reads through MiXCR, listing each CDR3 protein once. The sample holds a few hundred thousand distinct CDR3 sequences, around 6% seen once. This chain connects TRBV5-6 to TRBJ1-5; tentatively, D is TRBD1 (5 bases). Sequenced here: whole blood, sampled in connection with sensitization to the hapten diphenylcyclopropenone (DPC). The TCR sequence derives from a woman aged 18 to 35 with alopecia areata. Some clones in this sample may be carry-over from other donors' samples. This CDR3 reads CASSIRQSNQPQHF. In DNA form, the CDR3 reads TGTGCCAGCAGCATCAGACAGAGCAATCAGCCCCAGCATTTT.